Each of the 19 T cell receptor beta chains below was sequenced from the same sample in a study of blood T cell repertoires in COVID-19. Profiling relied on immunoSEQ multiplex PCR, and the TCRdb table lists in-frame clones only, not all of them. The data hold about 300,000 clones, with around 90% observed a single time. Material for sequencing was peripheral blood. Source of these receptors: a man in his late teens or twenties with active or convalescent COVID-19.

V is TRBV27 and J is TRBJ2-7; no definite D call. Trimming took 7 bases from V and 2 from J, leaving 15 bases between them. This CDR3 has 14 residues. The germline V gene encodes CDR1 MNHEY and CDR2 SMNVEV (reference sequence). CDR3 in DNA: TGTGCCAGCATCACCCTGAAGCCCCCCTACGAGCAGTACTTC. Translating it yields CASITLKPPYEQYF.

This clone was counted between two and nine times. The V and J genes are TRBV5-5 and TRBJ2-6; 8 bases match TRBD1. Per the germline V gene, CDR1 is SGHKS and CDR2 is YYEKEE (reference sequence). V shed 5 bases, J shed 1 base, and the junction held 8 bases outside the gene matches. This CDR3 has 17 residues. The CDR3 reads CASRLGQGLSGANVLTF. The DNA of the CDR3 is TGTGCCAGCAGATTAGGACAGGGCTTATCTGGGGCCAACGTCCTGACTTTC.

This clone was recorded only once. J is TRBJ2-7 and V is TRBV7-2, with D perhaps matching TRBD1 (5 bases). Deletions cut 2 bases from V and 0 bases from J, with 20 bases between. In germline, CDR1 is SGHTA, CDR2 FQGNSA. The CDR3 length is 18 residues. CDR3 bases: TGTGCCAGCAGCTTACCCCAAAAGGAAACAGGAAGCTCCTACGAGCAGTACTTC. This encodes CASSLPQKETGSSYEQYF.

The J gene is TRBJ1-1, the V gene TRBV2; D is undetermined. The length of the CDR3 is 13 residues. Germline V gene lookup returns CDR1 SNHLY and CDR2 FYNNEI. V lost 7 bases and J lost 0, with 9 bases in between. In nucleotides, the CDR3 is TGTGCCAGCACCACGGTCCTGAACACTGAAGCTTTCTTT. Amino acids: CASTTVLNTEAFF.

The chain is built from TRBV4-1 and TRBJ2-2; D is undetermined. This CDR3 has 17 amino acids. The V end lost 0 bases, the J end lost 4 bases, and 15 bases lay between the germline ends. Germline loops: CDR1 MGHRA, CDR2 YSYEKL. CDR3 protein: CASSQDRAGAATGELFF. The CDR3 bases are TGCGCCAGCAGCCAAGATCGAGCCGGCGCGGCCACCGGGGAGCTGTTTTTT.

The chain combines TRBV18 with TRBJ2-7; the match to TRBD1 covers 7 bases. Germline V gene sequence: CDR1 KGHSH, CDR2 LQKENI. This CDR3 spans 16 amino acids. J gave up 7 bases and V 3 bases, and 15 bases lay outside the gene matches. In nucleotides, the CDR3 is TGTGCCAGCTCACCCGAGGGGCAGGGGGTGATGGGAGAGCAGTACTTC. Its translation: CASSPEGQGVMGEQYF.

The gene calls are TRBV18 and TRBJ2-7; TRBD1 matches at 7 bases. The CDR3 totals 16 residues. From germline, CDR1 is KGHSH and CDR2 LQKENI. Trimming removed 3 bases from V and 2 bases from J; junction bases left unmatched: 10. The CDR3 loop is CASSPSDRASPYEQYF. CDR3 in DNA: TGTGCCAGCTCACCGTCCGACAGGGCCTCCCCCTACGAGCAGTACTTC.

V and J are TRBV10-3 and TRBJ1-1; the D gene is possibly TRBD1 (6 bases). Germline V gene lookup returns CDR1 ENHRY and CDR2 SYGVKD. V lost 2 bases, J lost 1 base, and 11 bases lay in between. The CDR3 spans 15 residues. This chain's CDR3 is CAISERGAPNTEAFF. Written as DNA, the CDR3 is TGTGCCATCAGTGAGCGGGGGGCACCGAACACTGAAGCTTTCTTT.

The rearrangement links TRBV19 to TRBJ2-3; tentative D call: TRBD2 (8 bases). Trimming took 6 bases from V and 0 from J, leaving 22 bases between them. The germline gives CDR1 LNHDA, CDR2 SQIVND (reference sequence). The CDR3 loop spans 18 amino acids. The CDR3 loop reads CASSPRGRGAPSTDTQYF. The CDR3 DNA follows: TGTGCCAGTAGCCCTAGGGGGCGGGGGGCCCCTAGCACAGATACGCAGTATTTT.

CDR3 nucleotides: TGCGCCAGCAGCCCCGGGACAGGGCTCTATGGCTACACCTTC. As protein: CASSPGTGLYGYTF. The V call is TRBV4-1, the J call TRBJ1-2; TRBD1 matches at 9 bases. The CDR3 consists of 14 residues. V shed 4 bases, J shed 4 bases, and the junction held 4 bases outside the gene matches. From germline, CDR1 is MGHRA and CDR2 YSYEKL.

This CDR3 is CAITTGTGPFSGNTIYF. The CDR3 nucleotides are TGTGCCATCACTACCGGGACAGGTCCTTTCTCTGGAAACACCATATATTTT. V gene TRBV10-3 combines with J gene TRBJ1-3, with 8 positions matching TRBD1. This CDR3 spans 17 amino acids. The V segment lost 7 bases and the J segment 0 bases; nucleotides outside the gene matches: 11. CDR1 is ENHRY and CDR2 is SYGVKD in the germline V gene.

The V call is TRBV15, the J call TRBJ2-5; tentatively, D is TRBD2 (5 bases). Germline CDR1 is LNHNV and CDR2 is YYDKDF (reference sequence). Trimming pared 3 bases from V and 5 bases from J, leaving 10 bases between. The CDR3 runs to 13 residues. The CDR3, as DNA: TGTGCCACCAGCAGCCAGACGGGGGAGACCCAGTACTTC. Protein sequence: CATSSQTGETQYF.

The V call is TRBV14, the J call TRBJ2-2, with 7 bases fitting TRBD1. The CDR3 contains 15 residues. Germline trimming cut 4 bases from V and 5 bases from J; bases unmatched to any gene: 7. CDR1 and CDR2 from the germline V gene are SGHDN and FVKESK. CDR3 sequence reads: CASSPFKGATGELFF. Written as DNA, the CDR3 is TGTGCCAGCAGCCCTTTTAAGGGGGCGACCGGGGAGCTGTTTTTT.

The chain employs TRBV19 and TRBJ1-6; TRBD1 matches 10 bases. V gave up 5 bases and J gave up 9 bases; unmatched junction bases: 7. The CDR3 is made up of 15 amino acids. The V gene's germline CDR1 is LNHDA and CDR2 SQIVND (reference sequence). CDR3 sequence: CASSPPTGGGSPLHF. CDR3 nucleotides: TGTGCCAGTAGTCCCCCGACAGGGGGCGGTTCACCCCTCCACTTT.

This chain links TRBV7-2 with TRBJ2-7; TRBD1 might be the D (6 bases). Germline V gives CDR1 SGHTA, CDR2 FQGNSA. This CDR3 is built from 14 residues. Trimming cost V 3 bases and J 2 bases, with 11 bases left between them. In DNA form, the CDR3 reads TGTGCCAGCAGCTTGGACAGTTTTACCTACGAGCAGTACTTC. This translates into CASSLDSFTYEQYF.

The chain combines TRBV9 with TRBJ2-3, with TRBD2 matching over 9 bases. The germline gives CDR1 SGDLS, CDR2 YYNGEE. The CDR3 sequence is 16 residues long. Losses at the gene ends were 4 bases for V and 4 bases for J; bases not matched to a gene: 10. CDR3 coding DNA: TGTGCCAGCAGCCCCCGGGGCGGGGGGGCCGCAGATACGCAGTATTTT. It encodes CASSPRGGGAADTQYF.

The chain uses TRBV7-9 and TRBJ2-5; 12 nucleotides line up with TRBD2. The CDR3 runs to 15 residues. Germline V gives CDR1 SEHNR, CDR2 FQNEAQ (reference sequence). With V trimmed by 3 bases and J by 3 bases, 2 bases remained unmatched. The DNA for the CDR3 is TGTGCCAGCAGCTTTACTAGCGGGGGGAAAGAGACCCAGTACTTC. Protein sequence: CASSFTSGGKETQYF.

In its sample, this clone was seen a few times. The chain couples TRBV9 to TRBJ2-5, with 12 bases fitting TRBD2. Germline loops: CDR1 SGDLS, CDR2 YYNGEE. The CDR3 consists of 17 residues. Trimming removed 0 bases from V and 0 bases from J; junction bases left unmatched: 3. CDR3 protein: CASSVASSGGDQETQYF. The CDR3 DNA sequence: TGTGCCAGCAGCGTAGCATCTAGCGGGGGGGACCAAGAGACCCAGTACTTC.

The V call is TRBV13, the J call TRBJ2-1; D gene ambiguous. V lost 5 bases to trimming and J lost 8 bases, with 10 bases between them. Germline V gene data show CDR1 as PRHDT and CDR2 as FYEKMQ (reference sequence). The CDR3 extends over 12 amino acids. The CDR3 DNA reads TGTGCCAGCAGCATCCGACTCGATGAGCAGTTCTTC. Its protein is CASSIRLDEQFF.